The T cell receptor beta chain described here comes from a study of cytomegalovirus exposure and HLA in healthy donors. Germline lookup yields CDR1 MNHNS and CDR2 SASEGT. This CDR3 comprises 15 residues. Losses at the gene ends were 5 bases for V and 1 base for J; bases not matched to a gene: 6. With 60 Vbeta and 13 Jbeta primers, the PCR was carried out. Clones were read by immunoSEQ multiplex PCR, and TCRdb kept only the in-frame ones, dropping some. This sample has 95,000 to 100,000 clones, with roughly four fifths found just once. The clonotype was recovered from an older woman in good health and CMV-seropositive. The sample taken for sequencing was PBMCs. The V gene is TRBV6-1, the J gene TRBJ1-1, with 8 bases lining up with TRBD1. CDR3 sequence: CASSWTGSENTEAFF. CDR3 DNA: TGTGCCAGCAGTTGGACAGGGTCAGAGAACACTGAAGCTTTCTTT.